This TCR beta chain was sequenced during a study of metastatic and nonmetastatic thyroid tumors (dated by TCRdb to 2020 to 2022). Regarding the research as a whole: The researchers compared repertoires between peripheral blood samples and tumor or nodule tissue samples from patients with malignant or benign thyroid disease.

Paper-wide results and their limitations: TCR beta diversity was reported as significantly higher in malignant tumors than in benign nodules, in both blood and tumor samples.

Library construction relied on PCR. TCRdb records Illumina HiSeq 4000 as the sequencer. High-throughput sequencing was used to profile the TCR beta-chain CDR3 region of each patient. Per the source publication's procedure: CDR3 differences across clinicopathological groups were used to build a classifier for discriminating distant-metastatic papillary thyroid cancer patients. Repertoire diversity was assessed with the Shannon index, and tumor-blood repertoire similarity with the Morisita-Horn index. TCRdb trimmed public reads at Q25 via fastp, called clones via MiXCR and kept in-frame beta chains. These V and J calls originate from TCRdb's pipeline instead of the authors' own analysis. Across this sample there are 30,000 to 35,000 clones, with roughly 15% seen only once. The top ten clones comprise roughly a fifth of the sample. CDR1 SGHKS and CDR2 YYEKEE were looked up in the germline V gene (reference sequence). From cysteine to phenylalanine, the CDR3 is 13 amino acids long. The CDR3 DNA has 39 bases and is translated from base 1.

A word on this clone: Its antigen target is currently unknown. At one end, the junction sequence differs from germline, possibly due to a read error.

Before undergoing thyroid surgery, none of the patients had been given any kind of treatment. Using T-cell receptor beta sequencing, the researchers looked back retrospectively at clinical samples from patients, gathered between the early 2010s and the late 2010s. The TCR originated in a male donor with papillary thyroid cancer or a benign thyroid nodule (not recorded which). Some clones in this sample may be carry-over from other donors' samples. Sequencing was carried out using blood. Recombination connected TRBV5-5 to TRBJ1-2; the D gene remains uncertain. The CDR3 protein is CSSSLGGFAGYTF. The base sequence is TGTTCCAGCAGCTTGGGAGGCTTTGCAGGCTACACCTTC.